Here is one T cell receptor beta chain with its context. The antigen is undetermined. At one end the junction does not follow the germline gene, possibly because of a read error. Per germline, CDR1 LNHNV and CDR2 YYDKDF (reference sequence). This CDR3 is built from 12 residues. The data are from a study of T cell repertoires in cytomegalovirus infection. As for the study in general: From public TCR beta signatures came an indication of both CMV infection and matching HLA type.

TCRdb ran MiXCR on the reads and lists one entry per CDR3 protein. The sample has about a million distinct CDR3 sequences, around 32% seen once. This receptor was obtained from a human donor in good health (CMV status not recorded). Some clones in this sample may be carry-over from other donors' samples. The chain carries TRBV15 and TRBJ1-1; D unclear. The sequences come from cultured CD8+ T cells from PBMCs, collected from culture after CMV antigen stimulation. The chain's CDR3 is CVTSRDTREAFF. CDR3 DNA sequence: TGTGTCACCAGCAGAGATACTCGTGAAGCTTTCTTT.